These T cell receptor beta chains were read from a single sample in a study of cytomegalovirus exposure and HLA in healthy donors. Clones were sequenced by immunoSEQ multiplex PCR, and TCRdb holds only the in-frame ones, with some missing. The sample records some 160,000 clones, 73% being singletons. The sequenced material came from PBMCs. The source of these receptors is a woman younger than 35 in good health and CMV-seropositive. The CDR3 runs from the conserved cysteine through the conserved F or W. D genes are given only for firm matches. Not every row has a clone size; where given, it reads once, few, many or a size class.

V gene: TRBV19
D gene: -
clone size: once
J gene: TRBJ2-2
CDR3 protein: CASSSGGAGELFF
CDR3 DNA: TGTGCCAGTAGTTCTGGCGGGGCCGGGGAGCTGTTTTTT

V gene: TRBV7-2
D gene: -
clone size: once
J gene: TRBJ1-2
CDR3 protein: CASSEAATEALNYGYTF
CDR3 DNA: TGTGCCAGCAGCGAAGCAGCGACCGAGGCGTTAAACTATGGCTACACCTTC

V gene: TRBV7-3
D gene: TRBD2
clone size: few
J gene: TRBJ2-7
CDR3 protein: CASSLSGGASYEQYF
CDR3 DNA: TGTGCCAGCAGCTTAAGCGGGGGGGCCTCCTACGAGCAGTACTTC

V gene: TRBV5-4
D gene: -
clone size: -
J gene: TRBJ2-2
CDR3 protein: CASSSGQSKNTGELFF
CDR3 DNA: TGTGCCAGCAGCTCCGGACAGTCAAAGAACACCGGGGAGCTGTTTTTT

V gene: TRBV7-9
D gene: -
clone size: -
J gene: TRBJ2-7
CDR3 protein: CASSFMRDGGATGVYEQYF
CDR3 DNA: TGTGCCAGCAGCTTCATGCGCGACGGGGGGGCCACAGGGGTCTACGAGCAGTACTTC

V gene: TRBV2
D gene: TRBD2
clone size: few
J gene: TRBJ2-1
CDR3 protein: CASGASGGTFYNEQFF
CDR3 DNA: TGTGCCAGCGGTGCTAGCGGGGGGACTTTTTACAATGAGCAGTTCTTC

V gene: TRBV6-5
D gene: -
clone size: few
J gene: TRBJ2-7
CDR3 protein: CASSNRGYEQYF
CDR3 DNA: TGTGCCAGCAGTAATCGCGGGTACGAGCAGTACTTC

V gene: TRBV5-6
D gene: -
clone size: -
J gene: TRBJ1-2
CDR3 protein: CASILSGGINYGYTF
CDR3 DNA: TGTGCCAGCATCCTGTCCGGGGGAATTAACTATGGCTACACCTTC

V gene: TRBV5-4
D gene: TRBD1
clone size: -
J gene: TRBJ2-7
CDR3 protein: CASSWTGSPFEQYF
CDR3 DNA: TGTGCCAGCAGCTGGACAGGCTCCCCCTTCGAGCAGTACTTC

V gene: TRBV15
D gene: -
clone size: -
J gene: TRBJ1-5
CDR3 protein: CATSRASNQPQHF
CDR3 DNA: TGTGCCACCAGCAGAGCCAGTAATCAGCCCCAGCATTTT

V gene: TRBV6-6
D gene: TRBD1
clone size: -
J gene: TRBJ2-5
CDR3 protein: CASSRRQGQETQYF
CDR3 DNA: TGTGCCAGCAGTCGACGACAGGGGCAAGAGACCCAGTACTTC

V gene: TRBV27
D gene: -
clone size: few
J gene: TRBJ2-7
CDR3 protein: CASSLTRRVAYEQYF
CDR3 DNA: TGTGCCAGCAGTTTGACCAGGAGGGTAGCCTACGAGCAGTACTTC

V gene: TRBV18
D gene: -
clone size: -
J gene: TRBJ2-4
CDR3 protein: CASSPLQELAKNIQYF
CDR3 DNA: TGTGCCAGCTCACCACTACAGGAGCTAGCCAAAAACATTCAGTACTTC

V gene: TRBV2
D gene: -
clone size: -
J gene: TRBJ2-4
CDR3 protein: CASSPVGLAKNIQYF
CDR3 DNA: TGTGCCAGCAGCCCTGTGGGACTAGCCAAAAACATTCAGTACTTC